The 8 T cell receptor beta chains listed next were all sequenced from one sample in a study of OX40 agonist ivuxolimab in advanced cancers. The protocol was immunoSEQ multiplex PCR, while the TCRdb copy is restricted to in-frame clones and leaves out a portion. Of roughly 35,000 clones in the sample, about 87% were seen once. The specimen was CD4+ or CD8+ T cells sorted from blood, collected in a trial of the OX40 agonist ivuxolimab. The receptors shown here come from an adult with an advanced solid tumor such as melanoma, head and neck, liver or kidney cancer.

This CDR3 reads CASSRITGPGYEQYF. CDR3 DNA sequence: TGTGCCAGCAGTCGAATCACAGGTCCGGGGTACGAGCAGTACTTC. The V gene is TRBV7-9, the J gene TRBJ2-7; D may correspond to TRBD1 or TRBD2 (5 bases each). This CDR3 contains 15 residues. Looked up from germline, CDR1 is SEHNR and CDR2 is FQNEAQ (reference sequence). Trimming shortened V by 6 bases and J by 4 bases, and 19 bases separated the two germline ends.

This sequence joins TRBV28 and TRBJ1-5; a possible D gene is TRBD1 (5 bases). V lost 3 bases and J lost 2, with 8 bases in between. The CDR3 loop spans 14 amino acids. CDR1 is MDHEN, CDR2 SYDVKM, per germline. CDR3 region: CASSLGDGNQPQHF. As DNA, the CDR3 is TGTGCCAGCAGTTTGGGGGATGGCAATCAGCCCCAGCATTTT.

The CDR3 loop is CASRLDRAGNTIYF. CDR3 in DNA: TGTGCCAGCAGATTGGACAGGGCTGGAAACACCATATATTTT. The gene calls are TRBV6-6 and TRBJ1-3; 8 nucleotides match TRBD1. The CDR3 covers 14 residues. Germline V CDR1 and CDR2: MNHNY, SVGAGI (reference sequence). Losses at the gene ends were 6 bases for V and 2 bases for J; bases not matched to a gene: 3.

The rearrangement joins TRBV5-4 to TRBJ2-6; 9 bases are a match to TRBD1. Per the germline V gene, CDR1 is SGHNT and CDR2 is YYREEE (reference sequence). V trimming: 0 bases; J trimming: 2 bases; junction bases outside the gene matches: 0. The length of the CDR3 is 16 residues. The CDR3 reads CASSLGTGAGANVLTF. The CDR3 DNA follows: TGTGCCAGCAGCTTGGGGACAGGGGCTGGGGCCAACGTCCTGACTTTC.

The chain links TRBV27 to TRBJ2-5; TRBD2 matches 10 bases. V lost 5 bases, J lost 4 bases, and 7 bases stayed unmatched. Germline loops: CDR1 MNHEY, CDR2 SMNVEV (reference sequence). The CDR3 runs to 15 residues. The CDR3 loop is CASSLTRLAGETQYF. CDR3 in DNA: TGTGCCAGCAGTCTTACCCGACTAGCGGGAGAGACCCAGTACTTC.

V gene TRBV6-1 combines with J gene TRBJ2-3; 8 nucleotides match TRBD2. Per germline, CDR1 MNHNS and CDR2 SASEGT. The length of the CDR3 is 14 residues. V shed 4 bases and J 8 bases; nucleotides not matched to a gene: 8. CDR3 coding DNA: TGTGCCAGCAGTGTCGGGGGGGCCCAGGGTACGCAGTATTTT. This translates into CASSVGGAQGTQYF.

The chain combines TRBV4-1 with TRBJ2-2; D gene ambiguous. V lost 1 base to trimming and J lost 3 bases, with 9 bases between them. The CDR3 length is 15 residues. The germline V gene has CDR1 MGHRA and CDR2 YSYEKL. CDR3: CASSQGDRDTGELFF. CDR3 nucleotides: TGCGCCAGCAGCCAAGGGGATAGAGACACCGGGGAGCTGTTTTTT.

This clone appeared a single time. V gene TRBV7-9 combines with J gene TRBJ2-1, with D possibly being TRBD1 (6 bases). Per the germline V gene, CDR1 is SEHNR and CDR2 is FQNEAQ (reference sequence). V was trimmed by 5 bases and J by 4 bases, leaving 18 bases between them. The length of the CDR3 is 16 residues. The chain's CDR3 is CASSPATAQGYNEQFF. The DNA of the CDR3 is TGTGCCAGCAGCCCAGCCACAGCCCAGGGGTACAATGAGCAGTTCTTC.